The sequence of this T cell receptor (beta chain) was determined in a study of OX40 agonist ivuxolimab in advanced cancers. Study as a whole: Age averaged about 66 years (range roughly 23 to 80), and about 86% were male. Study-wide results and limits: Some of the nonresponding patients also showed low levels of normalized T-cell clonal expansion.

A history of autoimmune disease or systemic immunosuppression excluded patients. The CDR3 has 15 residues. Trimming removed 0 bases at V and 0 bases at J, with 8 bases between. CDR1 and CDR2 (germline): MNHEY, SVGAGI. On this clone itself: Its target is unknown.

Clones were read by immunoSEQ multiplex PCR, and TCRdb kept only the in-frame ones, dropping some. The repertoire includes approximately 64,000 clones, roughly 89% of them detected once, and under 3.5% sits in the top ten. This receptor was taken from an adult with an advanced solid tumor such as melanoma, head and neck, liver or kidney cancer. This specimen consisted of CD4+ or CD8+ T cells sorted from blood, obtained in a trial of the OX40 agonist ivuxolimab. This chain links TRBV6-5 with TRBJ1-1; no reliable D call. In DNA form, the CDR3 reads TGTGCCAGCAGTTACTCGATAGCCCTGAACACTGAAGCTTTCTTT. Amino acid sequence: CASSYSIALNTEAFF.